The TCR beta chain described here comes from a study of vaccination and CD4 T cells after COVID-19. This clonotype was seen a single time. Antigen: not known. Cultured CD4+ T cell DNA was sequenced using the Oncomine TCR Beta short-read assay. MiXCR was run by TCRdb on the PCR reads, yielding one entry per CDR3 protein. The sample lists around 14,000 distinct CDR3 sequences, approximately 60% occurring once. The J segment lost 0 bases and the V segment lost 4 bases, leaving 8 bases of the junction unmatched. This CDR3 is built from 18 residues. Germline assignment: CDR1 LGHNA and CDR2 YNFKEQ. Treatment reported: approximately 9-day PBMC culture with coronavirus spike peptide pools or control peptides (ViraFEST assay).

Sequenced input: CD4+ T cells from blood, cultured in vitro. The clonotype originates from a human donor who had recovered from COVID-19. This sequence joins TRBV4-2 and TRBJ2-2, with 10 bases aligning to TRBD2. The DNA of the CDR3 is TGTGCCAGCAGCCCCCGGATAGCGGGAGGCGCGAACACCGGGGAGCTGTTTTTT. Its translation is CASSPRIAGGANTGELFF.